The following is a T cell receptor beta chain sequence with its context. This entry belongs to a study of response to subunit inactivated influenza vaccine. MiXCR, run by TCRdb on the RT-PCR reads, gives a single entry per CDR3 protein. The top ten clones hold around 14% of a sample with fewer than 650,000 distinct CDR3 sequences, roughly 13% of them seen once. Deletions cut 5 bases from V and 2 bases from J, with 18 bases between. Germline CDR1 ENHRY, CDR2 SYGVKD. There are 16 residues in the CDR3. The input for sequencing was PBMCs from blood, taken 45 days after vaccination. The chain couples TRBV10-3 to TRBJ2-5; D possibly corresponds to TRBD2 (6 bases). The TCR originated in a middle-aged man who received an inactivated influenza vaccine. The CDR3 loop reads CAISPGGWDHQETQYF. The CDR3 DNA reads TGTGCCATCAGTCCTGGAGGGTGGGACCATCAAGAGACCCAGTACTTC.